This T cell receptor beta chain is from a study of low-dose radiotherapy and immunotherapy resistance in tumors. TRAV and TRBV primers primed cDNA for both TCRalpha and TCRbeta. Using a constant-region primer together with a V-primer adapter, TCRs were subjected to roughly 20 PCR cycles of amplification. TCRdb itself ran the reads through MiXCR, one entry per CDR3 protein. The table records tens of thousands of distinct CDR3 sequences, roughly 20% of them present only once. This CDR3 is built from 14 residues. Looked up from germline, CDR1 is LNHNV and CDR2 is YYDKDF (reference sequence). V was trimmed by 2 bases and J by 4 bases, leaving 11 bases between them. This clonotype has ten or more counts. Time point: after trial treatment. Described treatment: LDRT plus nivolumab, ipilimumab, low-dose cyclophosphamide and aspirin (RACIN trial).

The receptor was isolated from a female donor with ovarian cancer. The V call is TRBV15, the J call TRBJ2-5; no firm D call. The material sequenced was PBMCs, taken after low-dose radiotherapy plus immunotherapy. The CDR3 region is CATSRLEVAETQYF. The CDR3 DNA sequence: TGTGCCACCAGCAGACTTGAGGTTGCAGAGACCCAGTACTTC.